The 16 T cell receptor beta chains below come from one sample, sequenced in a study of blood T cell repertoires in COVID-19. The method was immunoSEQ multiplex PCR; TCRdb's version includes in-frame clones alone and lacks a portion of them. The repertoire holds 150,000 to 200,000 clones, with over 70% as singletons. Material for sequencing was PBMCs or T cells enriched from blood (not recorded which). The receptors shown here come from a man aged 50-59 years who had recovered from COVID-19.

The chain recombines TRBV24-1 with TRBJ2-3, with 10 positions matching TRBD2. Per the germline V gene, CDR1 is KGHDR and CDR2 is SFDVKD. The CDR3 consists of 16 residues. V dropped 2 bases and J dropped 3; count of bases not matched to a gene: 4. As DNA, the CDR3 is TGTGCCACCAGTGATTCCAGCGGGGGGGCAACAGATACGCAGTATTTT. Encoded protein: CATSDSSGGATDTQYF.

The chain is built from TRBV28 and TRBJ1-2; TRBD1 agrees at 8 bases. Germline V gene sequence: CDR1 MDHEN, CDR2 SYDVKM. V was pared by 6 bases and J by 8 bases, with 5 bases of the junction left unmatched. The CDR3 is made up of 12 amino acids. The CDR3 loop reads CASRTGARGYTF. The CDR3, as DNA: TGTGCCAGCAGGACAGGGGCCCGCGGCTACACCTTC.

About this clone itself: This same CDR3 is encoded by further DNA sequences in the sample. The DNA for the CDR3 is TGTGCCAGCCGGGACAGGGGGAATCAGCCCCAGCATTTT. It specifies CASRDRGNQPQHF. The chain has TRBV19 and TRBJ1-5, with 11 bases matching TRBD1. The junction had 2 bases not matched to a gene; V was cut back by 9 bases and J by 4 bases. The germline gives CDR1 LNHDA, CDR2 SQIVND (reference sequence). The CDR3 consists of 13 residues.

V is TRBV28 and J is TRBJ1-5; D is undetermined. V lost 4 bases and J lost 5, with 12 bases in between. The length of the CDR3 is 14 residues. The germline V gene has CDR1 MDHEN and CDR2 SYDVKM. The CDR3 nucleotides are TGTGCCAGCAGTTATAACCCACGGGATCAGCCCCAGCATTTT. Amino acids: CASSYNPRDQPQHF.

This clone was seen only once. The gene calls are TRBV5-1 and TRBJ1-4; D gene ambiguous. This CDR3 spans 15 amino acids. Germline V CDR1 and CDR2: SGHRS, YFSETQ. The V end lost 3 bases, the J end lost 0 bases, and 9 bases lay between the germline ends. CDR3 sequence (DNA): TGCGCCAGCAGCTCAGAAATTGCAACTAATGAAAAACTGTTTTTT. Protein sequence: CASSSEIATNEKLFF.

This chain uses TRBV2 with TRBJ1-6; possible D gene TRBD1, 6 bases. The germline V and J ends were trimmed by 6 bases and 10 bases, with 16 bases remaining between them. The CDR3 has 14 residues. Germline lookup yields CDR1 SNHLY and CDR2 FYNNEI. CDR3 sequence reads: CASSNRVVDSPLHF. CDR3 nucleotide sequence: TGTGCCAGCAGCAACAGGGTCGTTGACTCACCCCTCCACTTT. The variable domain in full, with the rest retrieved from reference TRBV2 and TRBJ1-6, is EPEVTQTPSHQVTQMGQEVILRCVPISNHLYFYWYRQILGQKVEFLVSFYNNEISEKSEIFDDQFSVERPDGSNFTLKIRSTKLEDSAMYFCASSNRVVDSPLHFGNGTRLTVT.

This chain uses TRBV10-2 with TRBJ1-2, with 8 nucleotides matching TRBD1. This CDR3 contains 16 residues. The J segment lost 3 bases and the V segment lost 2 bases, leaving 8 bases of the junction unmatched. CDR1 is WSHSY, CDR2 SAAADI, per germline. CDR3 region: CASSETGGVGHYGYTF. In DNA form, the CDR3 reads TGCGCCAGCAGTGAGACAGGGGGTGTGGGTCACTATGGCTACACCTTC.

V usage is TRBV15 and J usage is TRBJ2-7, with 10 bases lining up with TRBD1. The CDR3 is made up of 16 amino acids. Germline V lookup: CDR1 LNHNV, CDR2 YYDKDF (reference sequence). J lost 5 bases, V lost 0 bases, and 7 bases had no gene match. CDR3 region: CATSRDIVGTGDEQYF. The CDR3 DNA is TGTGCCACCAGCAGAGATATAGTGGGGACAGGGGACGAGCAGTACTTC.

V usage is TRBV7-8 and J usage is TRBJ1-1; 9 bases fit TRBD1. Trimming cost V 5 bases and J 5 bases; bases outside gene matches: 6. The CDR3 sequence is 14 residues long. Germline CDR1 SGHVS, CDR2 FQNEAQ. CDR3 coding DNA: TGTGCCAGCAGCGCACCGGGACAGGGAACTGAAGCTTTCTTT. It encodes CASSAPGQGTEAFF. The full variable domain, with the rest looked up from reference TRBV7-8 and TRBJ1-1, is GAGVSQSPRYKVAKRGQDVALRCDPISGHVSLFWYQQALGQGPEFLTYFQNEAQLDKSGLPSDRFFAERPEGSVSTLKIQRTQQEDSAVYLCASSAPGQGTEAFFGQGTRLTVV.

The chain joins TRBV27 to TRBJ2-7; D possibly corresponds to TRBD1 (6 bases). Trimming removed 7 bases at V and 4 bases at J, with 20 bases between. The V gene's germline CDR1 is MNHEY and CDR2 SMNVEV (reference sequence). This CDR3 region has 15 residues. The CDR3 coding sequence is TGTGCCAGCAAAGCCCGCCCCGGGACATTATACGAGCAGTACTTC. Translating gives CASKARPGTLYEQYF.

The chain is built from TRBV28 and TRBJ1-1, with D unclear. Germline-derived CDR1 and CDR2 are MDHEN and SYDVKM. The germline V and J ends were trimmed by 7 bases and 0 bases, with 12 bases remaining between them. The CDR3 length is 14 residues. The CDR3 here is CASTPRALNTEAFF. CDR3 sequence (DNA): TGTGCCAGCACCCCGAGGGCTTTGAACACTGAAGCTTTCTTT. Based on the CDR3 plus reference TRBV28 and TRBJ1-1, the full variable domain is DVKVTQSSRYLVKRTGEKVFLECVQDMDHENMFWYRQDPGLGLRLIYFSYDVKMKEKGDIPEGYSVSREKKERFSLILESASTNQTSMYLCASTPRALNTEAFFGQGTRLTVV.

The chain is built from TRBV5-4 and TRBJ2-1; 7 positions match TRBD2. Germline assignment: CDR1 SGHNT and CDR2 YYREEE (reference sequence). The CDR3 has 16 amino acids. Trimming at V came to 0 bases and at J to 6 bases, leaving 9 bases not matched to a gene. CDR3 residues: CASSLAYGGSGNEQFF. CDR3 DNA: TGTGCCAGCAGCTTGGCCTACGGGGGGAGTGGCAATGAGCAGTTCTTC.

The chain links TRBV5-1 to TRBJ2-5; the D gene is possibly TRBD1 (5 bases). The CDR3 has 13 amino acids. V was pared by 7 bases and J by 5 bases, with 15 bases between. Looked up from germline, CDR1 is SGHRS and CDR2 is YFSETQ. For the CDR3, the DNA is TGCGCCAGCCAGGACACACTTGAGGAGACCCAGTACTTC. It encodes CASQDTLEETQYF.

The chain joins TRBV9 to TRBJ1-3, with D unresolved. Looked up from germline, CDR1 is SGDLS and CDR2 is YYNGEE. Deletions cut 0 bases from V and 8 bases from J, with 9 bases between. The CDR3 runs to 13 residues. In DNA form, the CDR3 reads TGTGCCAGCAGCGTAGGTCTAGGTGACACCATATATTTT. Translating it yields CASSVGLGDTIYF. The entire variable domain, with the rest obtained from reference TRBV9 and TRBJ1-3, is as follows: DSGVTQTPKHLITATGQRVTLRCSPRSGDLSVYWYQQSLDQGLQFLIQYYNGEERAKGNILERFSAQQFPDLHSELNLSSLELGDSALYFCASSVGLGDTIYFGEGSWLTVV.

The chain links TRBV11-2 to TRBJ2-7; 10 bases align to TRBD2. V dropped 5 bases and J dropped 2; count of bases not matched to a gene: 12. The CDR3 has 17 residues. Per germline, CDR1 SGHAT and CDR2 FQNNGV. CDR3 in amino acids: CASSQRGASGGAYEQYF. CDR3 coding DNA: TGTGCCAGCAGCCAGCGGGGGGCTAGCGGGGGAGCCTACGAGCAGTACTTC.

The chain employs TRBV3-1 (or the pseudogene TRBV3-2) and TRBJ1-1, with a weak D call TRBD1 (6 bases). CDR1 LGHDT and CDR2 YNNKEL come from the germline V gene (reference sequence). V lost 1 base to trimming and J lost 4 bases, with 16 bases between them. This CDR3 is built from 16 residues. The CDR3 DNA is TGTGCCAGCAGCCAAGGACCCCAAGAAGGGGGCACTGAAGCTTTCTTT. As protein: CASSQGPQEGGTEAFF.